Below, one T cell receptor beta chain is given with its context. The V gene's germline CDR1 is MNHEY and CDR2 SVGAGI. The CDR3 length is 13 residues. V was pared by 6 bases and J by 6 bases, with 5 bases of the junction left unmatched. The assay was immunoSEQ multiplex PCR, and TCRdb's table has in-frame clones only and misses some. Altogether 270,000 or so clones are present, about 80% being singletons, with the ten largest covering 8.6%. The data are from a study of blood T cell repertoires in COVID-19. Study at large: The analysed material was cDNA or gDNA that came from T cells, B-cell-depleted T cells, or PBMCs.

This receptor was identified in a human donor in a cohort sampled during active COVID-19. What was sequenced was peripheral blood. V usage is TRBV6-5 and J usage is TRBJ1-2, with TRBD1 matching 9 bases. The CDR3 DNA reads TGTGCCAGCAGCTCGACAGGGGGAAATGGCTACACCTTC. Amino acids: CASSSTGGNGYTF.